This passage covers 8 T cell receptor beta chains from one sample sequenced in a study of cytomegalovirus exposure and HLA in healthy donors. Assay: immunoSEQ multiplex PCR; the TCRdb copy retains only in-frame clones and omits some. This table has tens of thousands of clones, approximately 96% appearing once. Sequenced input: PBMCs. These receptor sequences come from a woman aged 18-29 years in good health and CMV-seronegative.

This rearrangement joins TRBV6-1 to TRBJ2-7; D might be TRBD1 (6 bases). The germline V gene encodes CDR1 MNHNS and CDR2 SASEGT. Trimming cost V 5 bases and J 2 bases, with 16 bases left between them. This CDR3 spans 15 amino acids. CDR3 in amino acids: CASSPTLDSPYEQYF. The CDR3 DNA reads TGTGCCAGCAGTCCAACCCTGGACAGCCCCTACGAGCAGTACTTC.

V is TRBV7-9 and J is TRBJ1-5; the D is unclear. The CDR3 is made up of 12 amino acids. Germline assignment: CDR1 SEHNR and CDR2 FQNEAQ (reference sequence). V lost 5 bases and J lost 5, with 7 bases in between. CDR3 region: CASSEGYQPQHF. The CDR3, as DNA: TGTGCCAGCAGCGAGGGTTATCAGCCCCAGCATTTT.

This rearrangement joins TRBV5-1 to TRBJ2-7, with D perhaps TRBD1 (6 bases). Germline V gives CDR1 SGHRS, CDR2 YFSETQ. The germline V and J ends were trimmed by 10 bases and 2 bases, with 16 bases remaining between them. The CDR3 sequence is 13 residues long. CDR3: CAAARGPTYEQYF. In DNA, the CDR3 is TGCGCCGCAGCCAGGGGACCAACCTACGAGCAGTACTTC.

V usage is TRBV9 and J usage is TRBJ2-7; 7 bases are a match to TRBD2. The CDR3 runs to 15 residues. Per germline, CDR1 SGDLS and CDR2 YYNGEE. With 3 bases clipped from V and 3 bases from J, the junction kept 9 bases outside the gene matches. The CDR3 DNA sequence: TGTGCCAGCAGCGGGAAACCGGGACTACTCTACGAGCAGTACTTC. Its protein product is CASSGKPGLLYEQYF.

The chain is built from TRBV4-1 and TRBJ2-7; D uncertain. V was pared by 4 bases and J by 7 bases, with 11 bases between. Germline CDR1 and CDR2: MGHRA and YSYEKL. This CDR3 spans 12 amino acids. Here the CDR3 DNA reads TGCGCCAGCAGCCTGGGCTTTGGAGAGCAGTACTTC. This gives the protein CASSLGFGEQYF.

This chain connects TRBV6-5 to TRBJ2-5; TRBD1 matches at 9 bases. CDR1 and CDR2 (germline): MNHEY, SVGAGI. The CDR3 consists of 15 residues. The J segment lost 1 base and the V segment lost 6 bases, leaving 6 bases of the junction unmatched. The DNA for the CDR3 is TGTGCCAGCAGGTCGGGACAGGGCGTCCAAGAGACCCAGTACTTC. It translates to CASRSGQGVQETQYF.

The V and J genes are TRBV10-1 and TRBJ2-5; no clear D gene. The CDR3 sequence is 14 residues long. CDR1 and CDR2 from the germline V gene are WNHNN and SYGVQD (reference sequence). V was cut by 2 bases and J by 2 bases, with 9 bases left in between. CDR3 DNA sequence: TGCGCCAGCAGTGAGAGCGACGGACAAGAGACCCAGTACTTC. Protein sequence: CASSESDGQETQYF.

This clone showed up just once. The chain combines TRBV28 with TRBJ2-1; D is possibly TRBD2 (6 bases). Between the trimmed V and J ends, which lost 5 bases and 9 bases, there was a span of 17 bases. The CDR3 extends over 14 amino acids. Germline values: CDR1 MDHEN, CDR2 SYDVKM. CDR3 in amino acids: CASSPRLDYGEQFF. The CDR3 DNA is TGTGCCAGCAGTCCCAGACTGGACTACGGTGAGCAGTTCTTC.